A single sample is the source of the 9 T cell receptor beta chains below, sequenced in a study of cytomegalovirus exposure and HLA in healthy donors. The protocol was immunoSEQ multiplex PCR, while the TCRdb copy is restricted to in-frame clones and leaves out a portion. The sample has a few hundred thousand clones, 85% to 90% seen once. Source material: PBMCs. All receptors come from a young woman in good health and CMV-seronegative.

This chain uses TRBV6-5 with TRBJ1-6, with 10 bases identical to TRBD1. The V gene's germline CDR1 is MNHEY and CDR2 SVGAGI. CDR3 length: 15 residues. With 2 bases clipped from V and 8 bases from J, the junction kept 3 bases outside the gene matches. The CDR3 nucleotides are TGTGCCAGCAGTTACGAGGGGACAGGGGATTCACCCCTCCACTTT. This codes for CASSYEGTGDSPLHF.

The chain employs TRBV4-1 and TRBJ2-1; weak D call: TRBD1 (7 bases). Trimming stripped 5 bases from V and 7 bases from J, with 21 bases between. The germline gives CDR1 MGHRA, CDR2 YSYEKL. This CDR3 region has 16 residues. CDR3 loop: CASSNSGNRGLNEQFF. As DNA, the CDR3 is TGCGCCAGCAGCAATTCTGGGAACAGGGGACTGAATGAGCAGTTCTTC.

This rearrangement joins TRBV10-2 to TRBJ2-1; 10 bases match TRBD1. Germline CDR1 WSHSY, CDR2 SAAADI. The CDR3 is 14 amino acids. V trimming: 3 bases; J trimming: 7 bases; junction bases outside the gene matches: 3. CDR3 in DNA: TGCGCCAGCAGTGATCGGACAGGGGGAAATGAGCAGTTCTTC. Translation gives CASSDRTGGNEQFF.

This sequence joins TRBV4-3 and TRBJ1-1; 11 bases align to TRBD1. From germline, CDR1 is LGHNA and CDR2 YSLEER. After removal of 3 bases from V and 4 bases from J, the junction contained 4 bases not matched to a gene. The CDR3 sequence is 15 residues long. The CDR3 loop is CASSHPGTGGTEAFF. DNA of the CDR3: TGCGCCAGCAGCCACCCAGGGACAGGGGGCACTGAAGCTTTCTTT.

This chain links TRBV21-1 with TRBJ2-7; TRBD2 was called by the table and not checked on the DNA. TRBV21-1 is listed as a pseudogene. The CDR3 runs to 15 residues. DNA of the CDR3: TGTGCCAGCCGTGACAGTGGGACTACCTTCTACGAGCAGTACGTC. It encodes CASRDSGTTFYEQYV.

This chain uses TRBV13 with TRBJ2-3; 8 bases map to TRBD2. V trimming: 3 bases; J trimming: 3 bases; junction bases outside the gene matches: 5. CDR1 and CDR2 from the germline V gene are PRHDT and FYEKMQ (reference sequence). CDR3 size: 15 residues. CDR3 in amino acids: CASSFQRGRTDTQYF. For the CDR3, the DNA is TGTGCCAGCAGCTTCCAGCGGGGGAGGACAGATACGCAGTATTTT.

The V gene is TRBV4-1, the J gene TRBJ1-1; possibly TRBD1 for D (5 bases). The CDR3 is 14 amino acids. With 6 bases removed from V and 1 base from J, the gap between germline ends came to 12 bases. Germline V CDR1 and CDR2: MGHRA, YSYEKL. CDR3 sequence reads: CASRQTGKNTEAFF. CDR3 sequence (DNA): TGCGCCAGCAGACAAACAGGAAAGAACACTGAAGCTTTCTTT.

The rearrangement joins TRBV28 to TRBJ2-1, with TRBD2 identical over 13 bases. The ends lost 6 bases at V and 0 bases at J; junction bases unmatched: 11. The length of the CDR3 is 19 residues. Germline values: CDR1 MDHEN, CDR2 SYDVKM. CDR3 residues: CASRSPGLAGPSSYNEQFF. CDR3 coding DNA: TGTGCCAGCAGATCACCGGGACTAGCGGGGCCAAGCTCCTACAATGAGCAGTTCTTC.

This clone has only one observation. The chain uses TRBV6-1 and TRBJ1-1; 8 bases align to TRBD1. Germline V lookup: CDR1 MNHNS, CDR2 SASEGT. The CDR3 has 14 residues. V lost 5 bases, J lost 11 bases, and 13 bases stayed unmatched. Here the CDR3 DNA reads TGTGCCAGCAGTACCCAAGGGACAGGTTTGATGGCTTTCTTT. Translation: CASSTQGTGLMAFF.